One and the same sample provided the 11 T cell receptor beta chains below, sequenced in a study of CD8 T cells in ankylosing spondylitis (dated by TCRdb to the late 2010s). The method behind the library was 5' RACE. Instrument used: Illumina HiSeq 2500. In TCRdb, the public reads were trimmed at Q25 with fastp and aligned with MiXCR, with productive beta chains retained. Identical CDR3 proteins give one entry, which carries the most common genes and DNA. Within this sample are about 230,000 distinct CDR3 sequences, with under 8.5% of them counted one time only. The ten top clones hold 4.5% to 5% of the sample. Input material: blood, either unsorted or a sorted T cell fraction (not recorded which). The origin of the receptors is a female donor with ankylosing spondylitis or in good health (not recorded which).

This clonotype came up many times. The chain employs TRBV10-3 and TRBJ2-1, with TRBD2 matching 7 bases. With V trimmed by 10 bases and J by 7 bases, 10 bases remained unmatched. CDR3 length equals 13 residues. The germline V gene encodes CDR1 ENHRY and CDR2 SYGVKD. The CDR3 sequence: CASREESGNEQFF. As DNA, the CDR3 is TGTGCCAGCCGGGAGGAAAGCGGTAATGAGCAGTTCTTC.

This clonotype was seen ten or more times. The rearrangement uses TRBV5-1 and TRBJ2-7, with 10 positions matching TRBD2. Losses at the gene ends were 0 bases for V and 4 bases for J; bases not matched to a gene: 7. The CDR3 is 16 residues long. CDR1 is SGHRS and CDR2 is YFSETQ in the germline V gene. CDR3 sequence: CASSLAGSSGSYEQYF. CDR3 DNA sequence: TGCGCCAGCAGCTTGGCCGGATCTAGCGGGAGTTACGAGCAGTACTTC.

The chain links TRBV24-1 to TRBJ2-3, with no clear D. CDR3 length: 13 amino acids. Germline V gene lookup returns CDR1 KGHDR and CDR2 SFDVKD. Trimming cost V 5 bases and J 0 bases, with 5 bases left between them. The DNA for the CDR3 is TGTGCCACCAGTGGATATAGCACAGATACGCAGTATTTT. Encoded protein: CATSGYSTDTQYF.

This clonotype was found many times. The rearrangement links TRBV12-3 or TRBV12-4 to TRBJ2-1; 15 nucleotides align to TRBD2. The CDR3 length is 16 residues. The J segment lost 8 bases and the V segment lost 5 bases, leaving 7 bases of the junction unmatched. CDR3 bases: TGTGCCAGCAGTCCCGAGGGACTAGCGGGAGGCTATGAGCAGTTCTTC. Its protein product is CASSPEGLAGGYEQFF.

This clonotype was recorded at least ten times. The genes are TRBV20-1 and TRBJ1-1; TRBD1 might be the D (5 bases). Germline loops: CDR1 DFQATT, CDR2 SNEGSKA (reference sequence). This CDR3 is built from 14 residues. With 3 bases removed from V and 4 bases from J, the gap between germline ends came to 15 bases. CDR3 in amino acids: CSASLKRGITEAFF. The CDR3 region has the DNA TGCAGTGCTAGCCTTAAGAGGGGCATCACTGAAGCTTTCTTT.

In its sample, this clonotype was seen many times. The J gene is TRBJ2-3, the V gene TRBV29-1; D is perhaps TRBD1 (6 bases). Germline V gives CDR1 SQVTM, CDR2 ANQGSEA. Trimming took off 2 bases at V and 9 bases at J, with 15 bases between the two ends. The CDR3 covers 13 residues. The CDR3 DNA is TGCAGCGTTGAATTAGGGGGACCCCGGACGCAGTATTTT. Residues: CSVELGGPRTQYF.

In this sample, this clonotype turned up many times. The V call is TRBV7-2, the J call TRBJ1-2; D not resolved. Deletions cut 8 bases from V and 2 bases from J, with 6 bases between. Germline V lookup: CDR1 SGHTA, CDR2 FQGNSA. The CDR3 spans 11 residues. CDR3 DNA: TGTGCCAGCGAAAGGAACTATGGCTACACCTTC. It codes for CASERNYGYTF.

The chain combines TRBV7-2 with TRBJ2-1; D is perhaps TRBD1 or TRBD2 (5 bases each). With 3 bases removed from V and 13 bases from J, the gap between germline ends came to 16 bases. This CDR3 comprises 13 residues. The germline gives CDR1 SGHTA, CDR2 FQGNSA. The CDR3 region has the DNA TGTGCCAGCAGCTTGGCCTTCCGGGACCCTCAGTTCTTC. Protein: CASSLAFRDPQFF.

This clonotype was seen many times. V gene TRBV20-1 combines with J gene TRBJ2-2; 7 bases fit TRBD2. Germline V gene data show CDR1 as DFQATT and CDR2 as SNEGSKA (reference sequence). The length of the CDR3 is 14 residues. Trimming at V came to 3 bases and at J to 6 bases, leaving 7 bases not matched to a gene. The CDR3 DNA reads TGCAGTGCTAGGGTCTCGGGGAGGGCCGGGGAGCTGTTTTTT. Protein product: CSARVSGRAGELFF.

The table lists this clonotype with a few counts. This rearrangement joins TRBV21-1 to TRBJ2-3. TRBV21-1 is classified as a pseudogene. The CDR3 consists of 11 residues. The CDR3 reads CAPQRTDTQYF. The CDR3 DNA reads TGTGCCCCTCAAAGAACAGATACGCAGTATTTT.

This clonotype came up many times. The chain uses TRBV7-2 and TRBJ2-5, with D hard to call. From germline, CDR1 is SGHTA and CDR2 FQGNSA. Trimming removed 3 bases at V and 2 bases at J, with 7 bases between. The CDR3 sequence is 13 residues long. CDR3 residues: CASSFVDQETQYF. CDR3 DNA: TGTGCCAGCAGCTTTGTTGATCAAGAGACCCAGTACTTC.